The 14 T cell receptor beta chains in this list originate from one sample, sequenced in a study of regulatory T cells in long-lasting Graves disease. Arm-PCR with iRepertoire HTBI primers amplified the CDR3 regions for these TCR beta libraries. MiXCR, applied by TCRdb to the multiplex PCR reads, yields one record per CDR3 protein. The sample yields 700,000 or so distinct CDR3 sequences, 30% seen once. The sample's time point: persistent/refractory GD, antithyroid drugs over 5 years with positive TRAb. RNA from PBMCs was the source of the TCR library. The source material was peripheral blood mononuclear cells (PBMCs), sampled when the disease was refractory, from a patient treated with antithyroid drugs. The receptors come from a female donor with Graves disease.

The chain combines TRBV19 with TRBJ2-7, with D possibly matching TRBD2 (5 bases). Germline CDR1 LNHDA, CDR2 SQIVND (reference sequence). The CDR3 totals 13 residues. The V end was cut by 8 bases, the J end by 2 bases, with 13 bases between. The CDR3 spells CASGQRNPYEQYF. The CDR3 nucleotides read TGTGCCAGTGGGCAGCGGAACCCCTACGAGCAGTACTTC.

The chain couples TRBV6-1 to TRBJ2-2; D uncertain. Per the germline V gene, CDR1 is MNHNS and CDR2 is SASEGT. V gave up 6 bases and J gave up 1 base, with 12 bases separating them. The CDR3 length is 15 residues. The CDR3 is CASRATDWNTGELFF. The CDR3 DNA follows: TGTGCCAGCAGAGCAACAGACTGGAACACCGGGGAGCTGTTTTTT.

This clonotype was seen a few times. The J gene is TRBJ2-7, the V gene TRBV6-9; the D gene is possibly TRBD1 (6 bases). The CDR3 is 14 residues long. Between the trimmed V and J ends, which lost 3 bases and 7 bases, there was a span of 16 bases. Per germline, CDR1 MNHGY and CDR2 SVAAGI. The CDR3 reads CASSYGQRGGEQYF. CDR3 nucleotides: TGTGCCAGCAGTTACGGACAGCGAGGCGGTGAGCAGTACTTC.

The chain combines TRBV5-4 with TRBJ1-6; 7 bases are shared with TRBD1. The CDR3 length is 16 residues. V was pared by 4 bases and J by 4 bases, with 8 bases of the junction left unmatched. The germline V gene has CDR1 SGHNT and CDR2 YYREEE (reference sequence). The CDR3 sequence is CASSRRGTDYNSPLHF. CDR3 nucleotides: TGTGCCAGCAGCCGACGGGGGACAGATTATAATTCACCCCTCCACTTT.

The table lists this clonotype with a few counts. The genes are TRBV20-1 and TRBJ2-5; TRBD2 agrees at 8 bases. Trimming took 1 base from V and 5 from J; bases not matched to a gene: 6. Germline V CDR1 and CDR2: DFQATT, SNEGSKA (reference sequence). The CDR3 runs to 14 residues. The CDR3: CSARVTAGVETQYF. The CDR3 DNA reads as TGCAGTGCTAGAGTAACAGCGGGAGTGGAGACCCAGTACTTC.

Ten or more counts support this clonotype. The chain is built from TRBV12-3 or TRBV12-4 and TRBJ2-7, with TRBD2 matching 9 bases. This CDR3 has 15 amino acids. After removal of 5 bases from V and 0 bases from J, the junction contained 5 bases not matched to a gene. The chain's CDR3 is CASSPPSGTSYEQYF. The DNA of the CDR3 is TGTGCCAGCAGTCCGCCTAGCGGGACCTCCTACGAGCAGTACTTC.

A few counts support this clonotype. This chain links TRBV7-2 with TRBJ1-1; tentative D call: TRBD1 (5 bases). The V gene lost 5 bases and the J gene lost 2 bases, with 12 bases spanning the gap. The CDR3 is 14 amino acids. CDR1 SGHTA and CDR2 FQGNSA come from the germline V gene. CDR3 protein: CASSPFGANTEAFF. CDR3 coding DNA: TGTGCCAGCAGCCCGTTCGGGGCCAACACTGAAGCTTTCTTT.

The J gene is TRBJ1-6, the V gene TRBV12-3 or TRBV12-4; TRBD1 might be the D (5 bases). V was trimmed by 6 bases and J by 4 bases, leaving 13 bases between them. The CDR3 is made up of 15 amino acids. The CDR3 sequence: CASSAAGPYNSPLHF. CDR3 sequence (DNA): TGTGCCAGCAGCGCTGCGGGGCCTTATAATTCACCCCTCCACTTT.

The rearrangement links TRBV29-1 to TRBJ1-1; perhaps TRBD1 as D (6 bases). Germline CDR1 reads SQVTM; CDR2 reads ANQGSEA. The CDR3 is made up of 11 amino acids. Trimming took 6 bases from V and 8 from J, leaving 13 bases between them. The CDR3 region is CSVFSGQEAFF. In nucleotides, the CDR3 is TGCAGCGTCTTTTCAGGACAGGAAGCTTTCTTT.

The J gene is TRBJ1-6, the V gene TRBV6-5, with 9 bases matching TRBD1. Per germline, CDR1 MNHEY and CDR2 SVGAGI. This CDR3 has 17 amino acids. V lost 2 bases and J lost 6; bases outside the gene matches: 8. The CDR3, as DNA: TGTGCCAGCAGTTACGTGGGACAGGGATTTGGTAATTCACCCCTCCACTTT. It is translated as CASSYVGQGFGNSPLHF.

The chain uses TRBV9 and TRBJ2-1; TRBD2 aligns across 12 bases. Trimming at V came to 2 bases and at J to 8 bases, leaving 5 bases not matched to a gene. The germline V gene encodes CDR1 SGDLS and CDR2 YYNGEE. The CDR3 has 15 amino acids. DNA for the CDR3: TGTGCCAGCAGCGTGACTAGCGGGAGAAGGGATGAGCAGTTCTTC. Translated: CASSVTSGRRDEQFF.

This clonotype was counted a few times. The J gene is TRBJ1-2, the V gene TRBV19; TRBD1 is a possible D gene (6 bases). CDR1 and CDR2 (germline): LNHDA, SQIVND (reference sequence). Trimming took 5 bases from V and 0 from J, leaving 13 bases between them. The CDR3 consists of 15 residues. The CDR3 coding sequence is TGTGCCAGTAGTCCGACGACAGGAGCTAACTATGGCTACACCTTC. Translation gives CASSPTTGANYGYTF.

In its sample, this clonotype was seen once. A much more abundant neighbour one base away suggests this may be a read error. This rearrangement joins TRBV28 to TRBJ1-3; no clear D gene. CDR1 and CDR2 from the germline V gene are MDHEN and SYDVKM. The CDR3 contains 13 residues. The CDR3 DNA follows: TGTGCCAGCAGTTACATATCAGGAAGCACCATATATTTT. Amino acid sequence: CASSYISGSTIYF.

The chain employs TRBV20-1 and TRBJ1-2; D gene ambiguous. The V gene's germline CDR1 is DFQATT and CDR2 SNEGSKA (reference sequence). This CDR3 is built from 15 residues. Trimming took 0 bases from V and 0 from J, leaving 11 bases between them. The DNA for the CDR3 is TGCAGTGCTAGAGATCCTAGGGATACTAACTATGGCTACACCTTC. Its protein product is CSARDPRDTNYGYTF.